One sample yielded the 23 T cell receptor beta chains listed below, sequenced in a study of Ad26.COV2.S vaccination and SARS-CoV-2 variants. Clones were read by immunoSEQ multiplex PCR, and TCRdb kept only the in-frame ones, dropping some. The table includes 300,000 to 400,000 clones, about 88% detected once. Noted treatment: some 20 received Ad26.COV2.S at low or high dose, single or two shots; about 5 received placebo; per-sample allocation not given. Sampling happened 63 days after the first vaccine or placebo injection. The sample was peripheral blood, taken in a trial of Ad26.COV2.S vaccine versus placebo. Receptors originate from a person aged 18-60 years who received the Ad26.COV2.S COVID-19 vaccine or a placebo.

For the CDR3, the DNA is TGTGCCAGCAGCTTCGTAATGACAGGGGCTCGAGAGCAGTACTTC. Translating it yields CASSFVMTGAREQYF. The chain joins TRBV7-2 to TRBJ2-7; 8 bases fit TRBD1. CDR1 and CDR2 (germline): SGHTA, FQGNSA. The CDR3 spans 15 residues. V was clipped by 3 bases and J by 7 bases; unmatched bases: 11.

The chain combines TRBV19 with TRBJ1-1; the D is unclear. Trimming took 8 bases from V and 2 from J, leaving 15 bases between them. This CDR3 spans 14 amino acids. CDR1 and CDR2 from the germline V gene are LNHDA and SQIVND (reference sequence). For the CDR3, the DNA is TGTGCCAGTTCCCCGACATCGTCTAACACTGAAGCTTTCTTT. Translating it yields CASSPTSSNTEAFF.

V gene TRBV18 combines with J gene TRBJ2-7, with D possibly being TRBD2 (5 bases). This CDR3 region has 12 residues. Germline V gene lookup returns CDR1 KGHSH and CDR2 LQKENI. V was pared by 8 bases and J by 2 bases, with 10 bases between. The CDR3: CASEGGTYEQYF. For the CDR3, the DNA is TGTGCCAGCGAGGGCGGCACCTACGAGCAGTACTTC.

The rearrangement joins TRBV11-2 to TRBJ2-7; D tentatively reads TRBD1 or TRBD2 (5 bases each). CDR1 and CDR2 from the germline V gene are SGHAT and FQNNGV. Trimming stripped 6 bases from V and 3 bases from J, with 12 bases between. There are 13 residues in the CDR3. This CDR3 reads CASSWSGGYEQYF. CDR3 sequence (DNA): TGTGCCAGCAGTTGGAGTGGGGGCTACGAGCAGTACTTC.

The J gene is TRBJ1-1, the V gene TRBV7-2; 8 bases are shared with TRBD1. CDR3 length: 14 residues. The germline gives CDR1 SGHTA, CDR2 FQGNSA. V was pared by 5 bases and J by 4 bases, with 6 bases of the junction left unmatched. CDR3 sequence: CASSPGGLSTEAFF. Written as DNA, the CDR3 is TGTGCCAGCAGCCCAGGGGGCTTGAGCACTGAAGCTTTCTTT.

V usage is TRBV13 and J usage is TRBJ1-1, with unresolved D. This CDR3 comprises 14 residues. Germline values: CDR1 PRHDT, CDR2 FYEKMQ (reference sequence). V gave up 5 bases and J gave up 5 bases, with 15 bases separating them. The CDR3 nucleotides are TGTGCCAGCAGCACTTGGAATGGCGGGACTGAAGCTTTCTTT. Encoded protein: CASSTWNGGTEAFF.

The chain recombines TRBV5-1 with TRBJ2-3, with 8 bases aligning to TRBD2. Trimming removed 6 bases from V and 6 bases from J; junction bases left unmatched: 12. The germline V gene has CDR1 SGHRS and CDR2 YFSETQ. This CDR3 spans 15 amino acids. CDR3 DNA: TGCGCCAGCACCCGGACTAGCCCCGTCGGGGATACGCAGTATTTT. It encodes CASTRTSPVGDTQYF.

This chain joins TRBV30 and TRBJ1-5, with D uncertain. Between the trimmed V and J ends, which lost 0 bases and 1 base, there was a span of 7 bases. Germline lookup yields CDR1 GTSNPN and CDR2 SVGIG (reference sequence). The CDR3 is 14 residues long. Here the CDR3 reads CAWSVLRSNQPQHF. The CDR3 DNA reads TGTGCCTGGAGTGTACTAAGAAGCAATCAGCCCCAGCATTTT.

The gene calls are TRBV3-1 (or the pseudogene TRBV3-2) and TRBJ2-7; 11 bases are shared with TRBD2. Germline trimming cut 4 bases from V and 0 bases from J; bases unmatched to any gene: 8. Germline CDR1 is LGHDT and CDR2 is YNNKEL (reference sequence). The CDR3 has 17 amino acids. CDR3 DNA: TGTGCCAGCAGCCGGGCTAGCGGGGGGAAAAGCTCCTACGAGCAGTACTTC. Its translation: CASSRASGGKSSYEQYF.

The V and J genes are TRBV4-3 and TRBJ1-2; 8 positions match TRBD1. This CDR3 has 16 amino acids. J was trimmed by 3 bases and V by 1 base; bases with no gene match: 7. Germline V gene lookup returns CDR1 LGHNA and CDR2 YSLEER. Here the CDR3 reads CASSQGTGLRDYGYTF. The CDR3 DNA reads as TGCGCCAGCAGCCAAGGGACAGGGCTTCGGGACTATGGCTACACCTTC.

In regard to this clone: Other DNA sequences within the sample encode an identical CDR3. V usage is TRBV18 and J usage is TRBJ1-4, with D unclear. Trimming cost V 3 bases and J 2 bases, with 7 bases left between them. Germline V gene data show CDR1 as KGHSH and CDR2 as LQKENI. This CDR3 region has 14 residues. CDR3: CASSPSGTNEKLFF. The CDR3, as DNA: TGTGCCAGCTCACCGTCCGGGACTAATGAAAAACTGTTTTTT.

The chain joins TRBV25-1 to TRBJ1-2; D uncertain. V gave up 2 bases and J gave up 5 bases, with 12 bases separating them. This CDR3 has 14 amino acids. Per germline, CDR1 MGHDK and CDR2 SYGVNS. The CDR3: CASSEGLQGYGYTF. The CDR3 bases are TGTGCCAGCAGTGAAGGTCTCCAAGGGTATGGCTACACCTTC.

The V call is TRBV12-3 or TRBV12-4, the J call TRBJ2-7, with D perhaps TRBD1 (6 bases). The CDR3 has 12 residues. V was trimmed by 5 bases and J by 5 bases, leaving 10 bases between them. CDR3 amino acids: CASSTGTNEQYF. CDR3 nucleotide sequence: TGTGCCAGCAGTACCGGGACAAACGAGCAGTACTTC.

This CDR3 is CASSQDRGASTDTQYF. The CDR3 nucleotides read TGCGCCAGCAGCCAAGATAGAGGAGCCTCCACAGATACGCAGTATTTT. The genes are TRBV4-1 and TRBJ2-3; D gene ambiguous. CDR3 length: 16 residues. Trimming took 0 bases from V and 2 from J, leaving 12 bases between them. The germline V gene encodes CDR1 MGHRA and CDR2 YSYEKL.

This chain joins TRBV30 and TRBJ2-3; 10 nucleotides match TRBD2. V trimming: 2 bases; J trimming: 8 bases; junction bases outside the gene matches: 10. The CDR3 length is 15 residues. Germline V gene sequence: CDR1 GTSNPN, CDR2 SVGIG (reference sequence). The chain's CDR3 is CAWSRTSGVAGTQYF. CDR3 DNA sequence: TGTGCCTGGAGTCGAACTAGCGGGGTAGCGGGTACGCAGTATTTT.

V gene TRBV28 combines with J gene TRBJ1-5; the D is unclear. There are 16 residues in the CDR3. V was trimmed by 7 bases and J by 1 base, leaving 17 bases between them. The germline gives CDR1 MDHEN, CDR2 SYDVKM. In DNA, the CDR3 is TGTGCCAGCACCCTAATCGGGGTTGAGAGCAATCAGCCCCAGCATTTT. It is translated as CASTLIGVESNQPQHF.

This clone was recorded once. In DNA form, the CDR3 reads TGTGCCAGCAGCTCTCAACCGGGACAGGGCTACAATGAGCAGTTCTTC. Its translation: CASSSQPGQGYNEQFF. The chain links TRBV11-1 to TRBJ2-1, with 9 bases fitting TRBD1. Germline V gives CDR1 SGHAT, CDR2 FQDESV (reference sequence). V trimming: 4 bases; J trimming: 3 bases; junction bases outside the gene matches: 7. The CDR3 totals 16 residues.

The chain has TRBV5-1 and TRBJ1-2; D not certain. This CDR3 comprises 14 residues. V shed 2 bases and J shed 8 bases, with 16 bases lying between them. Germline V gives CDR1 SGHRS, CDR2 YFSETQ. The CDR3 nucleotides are TGCGCCAGCAGCTTAAGAGGGAATAGCTGGGGCTACACCTTC. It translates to CASSLRGNSWGYTF.

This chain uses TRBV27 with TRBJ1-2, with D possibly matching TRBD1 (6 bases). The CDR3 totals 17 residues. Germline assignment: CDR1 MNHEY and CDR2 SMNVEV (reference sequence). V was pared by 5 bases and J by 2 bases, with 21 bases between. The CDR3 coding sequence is TGTGCCAGCAGTACCTACCCCCTGGCAGGGGCGAACTATGGCTACACCTTC. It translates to CASSTYPLAGANYGYTF.

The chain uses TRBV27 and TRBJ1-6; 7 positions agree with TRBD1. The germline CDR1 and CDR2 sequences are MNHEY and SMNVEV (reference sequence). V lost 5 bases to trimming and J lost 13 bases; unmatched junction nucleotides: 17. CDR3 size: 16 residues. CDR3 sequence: CASSPNRGALIKPLHF. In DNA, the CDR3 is TGTGCCAGCAGTCCTAACAGGGGCGCTTTAATAAAGCCCCTCCACTTT.

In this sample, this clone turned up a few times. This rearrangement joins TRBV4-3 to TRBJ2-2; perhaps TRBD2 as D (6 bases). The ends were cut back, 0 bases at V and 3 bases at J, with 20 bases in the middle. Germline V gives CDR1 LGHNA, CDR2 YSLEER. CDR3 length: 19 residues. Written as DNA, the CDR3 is TGCGCCAGCAGCCAAGAAGGGGTAGCGGTCGGTAGCGACACCGGGGAGCTGTTTTTT. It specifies CASSQEGVAVGSDTGELFF.

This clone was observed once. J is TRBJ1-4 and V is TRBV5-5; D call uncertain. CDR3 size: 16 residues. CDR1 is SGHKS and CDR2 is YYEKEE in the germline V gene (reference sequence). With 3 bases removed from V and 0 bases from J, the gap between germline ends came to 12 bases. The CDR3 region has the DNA TGTGCCAGCAGCTCGGCTGCTTGGGCAACTAATGAAAAACTGTTTTTT. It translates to CASSSAAWATNEKLFF.

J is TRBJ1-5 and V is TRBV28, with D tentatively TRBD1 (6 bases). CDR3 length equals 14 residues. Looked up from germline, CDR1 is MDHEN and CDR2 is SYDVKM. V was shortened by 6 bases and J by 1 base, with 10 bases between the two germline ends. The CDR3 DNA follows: TGTGCCAGCAGGGGGGGCTGGAGCAATCAGCCCCAGCATTTT. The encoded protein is CASRGGWSNQPQHF.